The sequence of this T cell receptor beta chain was determined in a study of T cells in Graves' hyperthyroidism and ophthalmopathy (dated by TCRdb to the late 2010s). About the full investigation: Peripheral blood samples were taken at initial diagnosis, before any treatment was given. A discovery cohort of approximately 100 patients, approximately 44 with Graves' ophthalmopathy and about 58 with stable Graves' hyperthyroidism, was used to find distinguishing TCR V-J signatures. Whether ophthalmopathy could be predicted prospectively was tested in an independent validation cohort made up of some 20 hyperthyroidism patients plus 17 patients who later progressed to ophthalmopathy. The 75 to 100 discovery patients were divided at random into training and test sets in a 7:3 ratio. In addition, the study compared T-cell repertoires in thyroid tissue and in blood from roughly six Graves' hyperthyroidism patients. Following sampling, methimazole starting at 30 mg daily was given to hyperthyroidism patients, and high-dose intravenous methylprednisolone was given to ophthalmopathy patients. The paper reports TCR Vbeta CDR3 sequencing of over 130 peripheral blood samples: over 40 ophthalmopathy, fewer than 80 hyperthyroidism and around 17 progressor patients. Broader findings and caveats from the paper: Sample size was not statistically predetermined, and blinding of investigators to group allocation was not performed. A 13 V-J signature model separated ophthalmopathy from stable hyperthyroidism, with around 91% sensitivity and roughly 82% specificity in cross-validation and 80%/75% in testing. In validation, the model predicted progression to ophthalmopathy with approximately 71% sensitivity and approximately 78% specificity, a median of about 6 months before onset. Most expanded thyroid clonotypes (frequency above 0.001) were also found in blood, which suggests that blood repertoires may mirror thyroid immune responses.

V and J are truncated by 6 bases and 2 bases respectively, leaving an intervening sequence of 20 bases. Sequences SGHTA (CDR1) and FQGNSA (CDR2) are obtained from the germline V gene. The CDR3 holds 16 amino acids from the cysteine to the phenylalanine. The entry retains the CDR3 DNA only, 48 bases that are in frame from base 1. Moderately to severely active disease, a Clinical Activity Score of at least 3, a NOSPECS grade of at least 4, and a duration under 3 months were present in ophthalmopathy patients. The study excluded patients with uncontrolled infections, other autoimmune diseases, pregnancy or lactation. Diagnoses were established on the basis of clinical symptoms, serum thyroxine and TRAb, thyroid ultrasound, and orbital computed tomography. Ficoll-Paque density gradient centrifugation was used to isolate PBMCs from around 10 ml of fresh peripheral blood. Total RNA was extracted with Trizol reagent, and quality was checked on an Agilent 2100 Bioanalyzer.

This clonotype showed up many times. It lacks a known antigen. Per-nucleotide qualities are absent, and no much larger clonotype sits a single base away. TCR beta CDR3 regions were amplified from RNA transcripts. For the first round of RT-PCR on the TCR CDR3, the HTBI primer set was used together with the Qiagen OneStep RT-PCR kit. Libraries were constructed in a second round of multiplex PCR, after which size selection and purification were carried out. Libraries were sequenced paired-end with 100 bp reads on an Illumina HiSeq2000. The paper's processing steps were these. SOAPnuke was used to process the raw data, with reads discarded if the reads contained adapters or uncalled bases, had a mean Phred below 15, or lacked an exact constant-primer or identifier match. High-quality paired reads were merged with COPE v1.2.5, and unique nucleotide sequences were defined as clonotypes. Clonotypes were aligned to IMGT TRBV, TRBD and TRBJ reference segments using MiTCR v1.1. The analysis was restricted to V-J combinations with a frequency above 0.0001, which together covered just over 99% of the repertoires. The TCS score was defined as F50 (clonal expansion) divided by E x V (chaos), with BLOSUM62-based TCRdist calculated between CDR3 peptides within each V-J. Welch's t-statistics and random forest reduced approximately 520 V-J features to 13, which were used in a naive Bayes classifier (R e1071). TCRdb took the public reads, trimmed them with fastp at Q25, ran MiXCR for clone calling and kept in-frame beta chains. Identical CDR3 proteins give one entry, which carries the most common genes and DNA. These V and J calls derive from TCRdb rather than the authors' analysis. The sample profile shows about half a million distinct CDR3 sequences; about 16% of them were found once. The ten largest make up around 28% of the sample.

This sequence originates from a woman in her 30s with Graves' ophthalmopathy. Recombination linked TRBV7-2 to TRBJ2-7; a tentative D match to TRBD1 spans 6 bases. Source material: blood. The DNA sequence is TGTGCCAGCAGACGTAGCCAGGGGTTCAGACCCTACGAGCAGTACTTC. Translated, this gives CASRRSQGFRPYEQYF.